Frequency places the clone carrying this T cell receptor beta chain as medium-sized (0.01 to 0.1%). Its target is not known. RNA came from duplicate vials of about 150,000 sorted CD8+ T cells per subset. The CDR3 sequence is 14 residues long. Germline V CDR1 and CDR2: SEHNR, FQNEAQ (reference sequence). Investigators built TCR beta libraries using UMI-labeled 5' RACE. Per the study methods: Libraries were built for TCR beta, and each one held between about 2,900 and 20,000 functional CDR3 beta clonotypes. TCRdb reprocessed the 5' RACE reads, keeping one entry per CDR3 protein, no DNA. Clone size and V and J calls follow TCRdb, not the original study. Across about 5,000 distinct CDR3 sequences, the top ten clones capture approximately 24% of the sample. The sample originates from a study of human CD8 memory T cell subsets. Whole-study results and caveats: Stem-like memory and precursor exhausted T cell repertoires overlapped minimally with each other.

The gene calls are TRBV7-9 and TRBJ2-3; TCRdb reports TRBD1, a call that lacks DNA to check it against. Sequencing input: CD8+ T cells from PBMCs. The sequence came from a human donor in good health. CDR3 sequence reads: CASSLEGATDTQYF.